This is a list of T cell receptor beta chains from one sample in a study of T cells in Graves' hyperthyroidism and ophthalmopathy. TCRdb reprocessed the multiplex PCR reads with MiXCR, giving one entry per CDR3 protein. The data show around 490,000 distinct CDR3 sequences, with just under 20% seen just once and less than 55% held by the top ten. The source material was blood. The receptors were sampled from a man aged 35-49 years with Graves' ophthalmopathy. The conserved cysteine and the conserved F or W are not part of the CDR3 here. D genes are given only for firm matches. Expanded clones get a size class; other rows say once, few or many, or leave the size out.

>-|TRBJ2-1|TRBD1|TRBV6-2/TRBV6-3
ASRDRGKSYNEQF
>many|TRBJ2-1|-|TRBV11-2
ASSLLGHSYNEQF
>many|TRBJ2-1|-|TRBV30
AWSVGRHEQF
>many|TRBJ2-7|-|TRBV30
AWLPGLDSYEQY
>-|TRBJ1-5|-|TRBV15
ATSSGVDSNQPQH
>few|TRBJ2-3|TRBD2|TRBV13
ASSSTLTSVPDTQY
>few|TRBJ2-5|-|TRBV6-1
ASLIRGGKETQY
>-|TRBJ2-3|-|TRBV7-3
ASSLSGPQY
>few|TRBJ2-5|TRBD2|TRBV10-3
AFQRDLQETQY
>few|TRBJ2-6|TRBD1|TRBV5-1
ASSLTPDRVFSGANVLT
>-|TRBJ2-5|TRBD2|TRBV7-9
ASSLPSGGALEAQY
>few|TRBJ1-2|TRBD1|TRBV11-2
ASGSTGQAYGYT
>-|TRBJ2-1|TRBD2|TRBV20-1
SARDKTSVYNEQF
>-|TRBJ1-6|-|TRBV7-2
ASSLDLGSGSPLH
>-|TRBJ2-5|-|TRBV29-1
SVQVGRGEETQY